The 10 T cell receptor beta chains below all came from one sample that was sequenced in a study of T cells in Graves' hyperthyroidism and ophthalmopathy. Amplification yielded TCR beta CDR3 regions, with RNA transcripts as the source. TCR CDR3 underwent first-round RT-PCR with the HTBI primer set. TCRdb reanalysed the multiplex PCR reads using MiXCR and keeps one entry per CDR3 protein. The repertoire holds 490,000 or so distinct CDR3 sequences, with around 43% as singletons. Sample: peripheral blood or thyroid tissue (not recorded which). These receptor sequences come from an adult woman with Graves' disease, either hyperthyroidism or ophthalmopathy (not recorded which).

V gene TRBV11-1 combines with J gene TRBJ2-7; D gene ambiguous. Germline V gives CDR1 SGHAT, CDR2 FQDESV (reference sequence). V dropped 5 bases and J dropped 0 bases, with 20 bases sitting between them. The CDR3 length is 17 residues. In DNA form, the CDR3 reads TGTGCCAGCAGCAAAAACTTGGCTAGTCAGATCTCCTACGAGCAGTACTTC. This translates into CASSKNLASQISYEQYF.

The rearrangement links TRBV5-1 to TRBJ2-7; D may be TRBD1 (6 bases). The CDR3 runs to 14 residues. Trimming removed 3 bases from V and 7 bases from J, with 17 bases in between. Germline V lookup: CDR1 SGHRS, CDR2 YFSETQ. The CDR3 sequence: CASSSDWTDVEQYF. Here the CDR3 DNA reads TGCGCCAGCAGCTCGGATTGGACAGATGTGGAGCAGTACTTC.

This chain connects TRBV30 to TRBJ1-3; unclear D gene. Per germline, CDR1 GTSNPN and CDR2 SVGIG (reference sequence). CDR3 length equals 13 residues. V lost 5 bases and J 8 bases, leaving 16 bases between the germline ends. The CDR3 protein is CAWQVDRSDTIYF. The CDR3 coding sequence is TGTGCCTGGCAAGTGGACCGGTCGGACACCATATATTTT.

This clonotype was observed at least ten times. The chain couples TRBV2 to TRBJ2-2; TRBD2 matches 8 bases. Losses at the gene ends were 6 bases for V and 6 bases for J; bases not matched to a gene: 6. This CDR3 is 14 amino acids long. Germline assignment: CDR1 SNHLY and CDR2 FYNNEI. The CDR3 here is CASSSTGGAGELFF. The CDR3 DNA reads TGTGCCAGCAGCTCGACGGGAGGGGCCGGGGAGCTGTTTTTT. Supplemented by reference TRBV2 and TRBJ2-2, the full variable domain reads EPEVTQTPSHQVTQMGQEVILRCVPISNHLYFYWYRQILGQKVEFLVSFYNNEISEKSEIFDDQFSVERPDGSNFTLKIRSTKLEDSAMYFCASSSTGGAGELFFGEGSRLTVL.

At least ten counts were recorded for this clonotype. The V gene is TRBV11-2, the J gene TRBJ2-5; 9 bases map to TRBD1. V lost 0 bases, J lost 5 bases, and 16 bases stayed unmatched. CDR1 and CDR2 from the germline V gene are SGHAT and FQNNGV. The CDR3 loop spans 19 amino acids. CDR3 coding DNA: TGTGCCAGCAGCTTAGATCCGGGGTTTAACAGGGGGCCGGTGGAGACCCAGTACTTC. Protein: CASSLDPGFNRGPVETQYF.

This clonotype was detected a few times. The CDR3 DNA reads as TGTGCCAGCAGCGTACGGACAGGGGGCGACGGCTACACCTTC. Its translation is CASSVRTGGDGYTF. The chain uses TRBV9 and TRBJ1-2, with 11 bases fitting TRBD1. Trimming cost V 1 base and J 8 bases; bases outside gene matches: 4. Germline CDR1 and CDR2: SGDLS and YYNGEE. The CDR3 is 14 residues long.

The gene calls are TRBV12-3 or TRBV12-4 and TRBJ2-7; 7 bases are shared with TRBD1. The J segment lost 3 bases and the V segment lost 5 bases, leaving 16 bases of the junction unmatched. CDR3 size: 17 residues. The CDR3 region is CASSLHPTQGSDYEQYF. The CDR3 nucleotides are TGTGCCAGCAGTCTCCATCCCACACAGGGGTCGGACTACGAGCAGTACTTC.

In this sample, this clonotype turned up many times. This sequence joins TRBV2 and TRBJ1-2; D possibly corresponds to TRBD1 (5 bases). The V and J ends lost 0 bases and 6 bases respectively, with 8 bases between them. Germline V gene data show CDR1 as SNHLY and CDR2 as FYNNEI. The CDR3 is 13 amino acids. This CDR3 is CASSEAQADGYTF. The CDR3 DNA reads as TGTGCCAGCAGTGAAGCACAGGCAGATGGCTACACCTTC. Variable domain in full (rest from reference TRBV2 and TRBJ1-2): EPEVTQTPSHQVTQMGQEVILRCVPISNHLYFYWYRQILGQKVEFLVSFYNNEISEKSEIFDDQFSVERPDGSNFTLKIRSTKLEDSAMYFCASSEAQADGYTFGSGTRLTVV.

This clonotype was observed at least ten times. The chain joins TRBV7-9 to TRBJ1-1, with 8 positions matching TRBD1. The V gene end was trimmed by 1 base and the J gene end by 6 bases; junction bases not matched to a gene: 4. Per germline, CDR1 SEHNR and CDR2 FQNEAQ (reference sequence). The CDR3 length is 14 residues. CDR3 coding DNA: TGTGCCAGCAGCTTAGGGACAGGGAGCCCTGAAGCTTTCTTT. It translates to CASSLGTGSPEAFF. The complete variable domain, with remaining parts taken from reference TRBV7-9 and TRBJ1-1, reads DTGVSQNPRHKITKRGQNVTFRCDPISEHNRLYWYRQTLGQGPEFLTYFQNEAQLEKSRLLSDRFSAERPKGSFSTLEIQRTEQGDSAMYLCASSLGTGSPEAFFGQGTRLTVV.

About this clonotype: One junction end disagrees with the germline gene, perhaps due to a read error. J is TRBJ2-2 and V is TRBV7-7, with no clear D. Germline V gene data show CDR1 as SSHAT and CDR2 as FNYEAQ (reference sequence). The CDR3 extends over 17 amino acids. The DNA for the CDR3 is TGTGCTAGCAGCTTAGGCAGGACCCAGATGGACACCGGGGAGCTGTTTTTT. Translating it yields CASSLGRTQMDTGELFF. Based on the CDR3 plus reference TRBV7-7 and TRBJ2-2, the full variable domain is GAGVSQSPRYKVTKRGQDVTLRCDPISSHATLYWYQQALGQGPEFLTYFNYEAQPDKSGLPSDRFSAERPEGSISTLTIQRTEQRDSAMYRCASSLGRTQMDTGELFFGEGSRLTVL.